What follows is one TCR beta chain and its context. Antigen: not known. The entry originates in a study of cytomegalovirus exposure and HLA in healthy donors. The wider study: An earlier analysis found some 100 million unique TCR beta sequences from about 190 million T cells.

PCR involved 60 Vbeta and 13 Jbeta primers. The assay was immunoSEQ multiplex PCR, and TCRdb's table has in-frame clones only and misses some. The sample lists approximately 190,000 clones; 55% to 75% were seen once. The CDR3 runs to 16 residues. The germline CDR1 and CDR2 sequences are WNHNN and SYGVQD (reference sequence). The J segment lost 4 bases and the V segment lost 0 bases, leaving 4 bases of the junction unmatched. Findings and caveats of the study: TCR beta V segments were, for the most part, productive about 87% or about 30% of the time in an earlier analysis. Most TCR sequences were seen very rarely across donors, but some public TCRs occurred in many.

V is TRBV10-1 and J is TRBJ2-1; 9 bases are shared with TRBD2. This TCR derives from a man aged 35 to 55 in good health and CMV-seropositive. Specimen: PBMCs. This CDR3 reads CASSESASGVYNEQFF. In DNA, the CDR3 is TGCGCCAGCAGTGAGTCTGCTAGCGGGGTATACAATGAGCAGTTCTTC.